One T cell receptor (beta chain) is described in this entry. Its antigen remains unidentified. The data originate from a study of T cell responses to AZD1222 COVID-19 vaccine. Study-wide results and limits: The sample set comprised mostly white British donors with more females, and clonal diversity was possibly underestimated. Repertoire sampling was restricted to post-peak T cell response timepoints.

Method: immunoSEQ multiplex PCR; TCRdb's copy keeps in-frame clones and lacks some. Of about 210,000 clones in the sample, approximately 94% were seen once. Trimming cost V 5 bases and J 5 bases, with 7 bases left between them. The germline V gene encodes CDR1 GTSNPN and CDR2 SVGIG (reference sequence). The CDR3 is made up of 11 amino acids. The chain employs TRBV30 and TRBJ1-3; D ambiguous. This clonotype was sampled from an adult who received the MenACWY meningococcal vaccine as a control. The sample consisted of peripheral blood, taken 28 days after the second dose of the MenACWY control vaccine. Here the CDR3 reads CAWRGRNTIYF. In DNA form, the CDR3 reads TGTGCCTGGCGGGGTCGAAACACCATATATTTT.